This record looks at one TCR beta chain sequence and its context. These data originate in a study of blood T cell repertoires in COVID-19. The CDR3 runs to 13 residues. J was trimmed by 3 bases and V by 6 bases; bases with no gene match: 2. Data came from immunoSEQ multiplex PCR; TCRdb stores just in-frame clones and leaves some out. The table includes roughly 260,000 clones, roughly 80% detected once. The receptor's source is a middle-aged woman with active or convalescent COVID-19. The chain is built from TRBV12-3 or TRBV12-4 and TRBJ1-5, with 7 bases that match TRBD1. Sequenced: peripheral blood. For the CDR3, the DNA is TGTGCCAGCAGAGACAGGGCCAATCAGCCCCAGCATTTT. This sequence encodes CASRDRANQPQHF.